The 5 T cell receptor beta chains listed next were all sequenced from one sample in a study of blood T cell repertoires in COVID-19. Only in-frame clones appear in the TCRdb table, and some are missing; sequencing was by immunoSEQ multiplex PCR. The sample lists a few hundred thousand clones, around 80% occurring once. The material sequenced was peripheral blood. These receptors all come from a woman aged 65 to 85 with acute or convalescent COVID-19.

This chain's CDR3 is CASSPTGYQETQYF. The CDR3 DNA reads as TGCGCCAGCAGTCCGACAGGGTACCAAGAGACCCAGTACTTC. The J gene is TRBJ2-5, the V gene TRBV10-2; 7 bases line up with TRBD1. The CDR3 is made up of 14 amino acids. The V gene end was trimmed by 5 bases and the J gene end by 0 bases; junction bases not matched to a gene: 3. The germline V gene has CDR1 WSHSY and CDR2 SAAADI.

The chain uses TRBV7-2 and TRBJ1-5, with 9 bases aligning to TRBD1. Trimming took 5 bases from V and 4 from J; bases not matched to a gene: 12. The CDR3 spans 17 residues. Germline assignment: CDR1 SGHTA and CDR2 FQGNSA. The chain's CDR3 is CASSPGQGTLGNQPQHF. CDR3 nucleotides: TGTGCCAGCAGCCCGGGACAGGGAACTTTAGGGAATCAGCCCCAGCATTTT.

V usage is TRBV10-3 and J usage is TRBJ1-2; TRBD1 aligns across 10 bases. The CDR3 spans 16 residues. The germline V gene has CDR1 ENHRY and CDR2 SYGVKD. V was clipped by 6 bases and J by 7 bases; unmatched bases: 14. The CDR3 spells CAISRGQGGSDGGYTF. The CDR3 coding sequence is TGTGCCATCAGCCGCGGACAGGGGGGATCAGATGGTGGCTACACCTTC.

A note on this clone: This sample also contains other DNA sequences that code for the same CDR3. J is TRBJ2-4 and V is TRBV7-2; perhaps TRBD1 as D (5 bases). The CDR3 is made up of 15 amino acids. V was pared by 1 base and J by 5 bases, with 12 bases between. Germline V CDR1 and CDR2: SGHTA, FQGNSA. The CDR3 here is CASSLVAGPQNIQYF. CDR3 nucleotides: TGTGCCAGCAGCTTAGTTGCAGGGCCGCAAAACATTCAGTACTTC.

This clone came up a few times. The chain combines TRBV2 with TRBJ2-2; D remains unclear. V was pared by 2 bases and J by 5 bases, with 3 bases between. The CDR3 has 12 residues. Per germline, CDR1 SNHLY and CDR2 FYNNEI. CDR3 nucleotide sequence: TGTGCCAGCAGTGAACAGACCGGGGAGCTGTTTTTT. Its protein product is CASSEQTGELFF.